The T cell receptor (beta chain) described here comes from a study of cytomegalovirus exposure and HLA in healthy donors. The germline V gene has CDR1 SEHNR and CDR2 FQNEAQ (reference sequence). The CDR3 spans 15 residues. J gave up 2 bases and V 5 bases, and 7 bases lay outside the gene matches. Sequencing was performed with immunoSEQ multiplex PCR; in TCRdb, only in-frame clones are kept and a portion is missing. The repertoire holds about 88,000 clones, with approximately 96% as singletons. To note about this clone: Its target is unknown.

Findings and limits, study-wide: Researchers catalogued roughly 170 TCR beta chains as cytomegalovirus-associated. Among the CMV-associated chains, a few were confirmed in vitro as specific for CMV antigens. Cytomegalovirus status was reportedly diagnosed by the classifier with high specificity and sensitivity.

The sample taken for sequencing was PBMCs. V is TRBV7-9 and J is TRBJ2-7, with TRBD1 matching over 9 bases. The source of this sequence is a man younger than 30 in good health and CMV-seronegative. CDR3 DNA: TGTGCCAGCAGCCCAAGGGACAGGGAACCCTACGAGCAGTACTTC. Amino acids: CASSPRDREPYEQYF.